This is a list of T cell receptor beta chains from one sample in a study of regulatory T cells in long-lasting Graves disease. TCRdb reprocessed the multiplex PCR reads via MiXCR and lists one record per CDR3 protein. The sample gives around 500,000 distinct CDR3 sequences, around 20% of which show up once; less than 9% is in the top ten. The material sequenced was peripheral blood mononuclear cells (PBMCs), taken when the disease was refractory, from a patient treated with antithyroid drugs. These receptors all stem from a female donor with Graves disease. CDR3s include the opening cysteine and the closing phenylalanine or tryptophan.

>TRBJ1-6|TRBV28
CASTSGGNPNNSPLHF
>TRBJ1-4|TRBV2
CASSGELTAATNEKLFF
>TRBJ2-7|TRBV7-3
CASSFQREQYF
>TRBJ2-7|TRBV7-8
CASSCRDRVLCEQYF
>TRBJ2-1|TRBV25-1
CASRPGLADIYNEQFF
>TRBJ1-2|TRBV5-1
CASSIGTQETYGYTF
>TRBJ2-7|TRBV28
CASSFPSGAPDDYEQYF
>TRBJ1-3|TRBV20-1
CSARGPLGTAGNTIYF
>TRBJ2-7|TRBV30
CAWSVLSGAYEQYF
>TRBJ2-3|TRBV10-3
CATRSAAAADTQYF
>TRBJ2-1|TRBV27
CAILVGGEQFF
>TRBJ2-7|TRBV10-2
CASKTGLLTYEQYF
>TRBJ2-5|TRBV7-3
CASSPAGTDAGTQYF
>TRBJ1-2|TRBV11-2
CASSLAVEGPNYGYTF
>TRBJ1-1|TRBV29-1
CSVGPREAFF
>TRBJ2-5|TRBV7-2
CASSPGTTYQETQYF
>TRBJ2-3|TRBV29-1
CSQTDGRSTDTQYF
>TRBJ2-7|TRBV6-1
CASVDRGVYEQYF
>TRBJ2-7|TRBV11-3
CASSPFSGRAAIYEQYF
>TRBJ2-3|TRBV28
CASSLTLGLKGYF
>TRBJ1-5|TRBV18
CASSQGPGNQPQHF
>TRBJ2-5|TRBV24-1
CATSTGTAPWETQYF
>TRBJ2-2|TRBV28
CASSSPPPLTELFF